This passage covers 23 T cell receptor beta chains from one sample sequenced in a study of T cells after yellow fever vaccination. TCRdb reanalysed the 5' RACE reads using MiXCR and keeps one entry per CDR3 protein. Here the sample spans tens of thousands of distinct CDR3 sequences, 7.4% being singletons. The specimen was CD8+ T cells sorted from PBMCs, collected 15 days after the yellow fever booster vaccination. The receptors here all came from a man aged 25 to 40 who received the YFV17D yellow fever vaccine.

The chain has TRBV25-1 and TRBJ2-7, with 7 bases fitting TRBD1. CDR3 length: 16 residues. Germline-derived CDR1 and CDR2 are MGHDK and SYGVNS. J was trimmed by 0 bases and V by 2 bases; bases with no gene match: 7. CDR3 nucleotides: TGTGCCAGCAGTGAAGGGATGGGGACAGCCTCCTACGAGCAGTACTTC. It codes for CASSEGMGTASYEQYF.

The table lists this clonotype with many counts. The J gene is TRBJ2-7, the V gene TRBV7-2; D is ambiguous. Trimming shortened V by 7 bases and J by 3 bases, and 7 bases separated the two germline ends. CDR1 and CDR2 from the germline V gene are SGHTA and FQGNSA. CDR3 length: 11 residues. The CDR3 is CASTPGYEQYF. CDR3 DNA: TGTGCCAGCACCCCGGGCTACGAGCAGTACTTC.

Ten or more counts support this clonotype. The chain links TRBV7-2 to TRBJ2-1; unclear D gene. The germline CDR1 and CDR2 sequences are SGHTA and FQGNSA. The V gene lost 2 bases and the J gene lost 10 bases, with 12 bases spanning the gap. The CDR3 contains 13 residues. CDR3 residues: CASSLLGPWEQFF. Written as DNA, the CDR3 is TGTGCCAGCAGCTTACTCGGCCCATGGGAGCAGTTCTTC.

The chain recombines TRBV5-4 with TRBJ1-1; 7 bases agree with TRBD1. V gave up 4 bases and J gave up 1 base; unmatched junction bases: 7. The germline CDR1 and CDR2 sequences are SGHNT and YYREEE (reference sequence). This CDR3 region has 15 residues. The CDR3 DNA sequence: TGTGCCAGCAGCGACCTAGACAGGGCGAACACTGAAGCTTTCTTT. Translated, it gives CASSDLDRANTEAFF.

The chain's CDR3 is CASREFARETQYF. The CDR3 bases are TGTGCCAGCAGAGAGTTTGCTAGGGAGACCCAGTACTTC. The gene calls are TRBV6-1 and TRBJ2-5, with D hard to call. The CDR3 length is 13 residues. V was cut by 6 bases and J by 5 bases, with 13 bases left in between. Germline CDR1 is MNHNS and CDR2 is SASEGT.

At least ten counts were recorded for this clonotype. The chain uses TRBV12-3 or TRBV12-4 and TRBJ2-2; D is perhaps TRBD2 (6 bases). V was clipped by 8 bases and J by 2 bases, with 12 bases between them. CDR3 length equals 14 residues. For the CDR3, the DNA is TGTGCCAGCCCCCTGGGAGGTAACACCGGGGAGCTGTTTTTT. This translates into CASPLGGNTGELFF.

V is TRBV5-6 and J is TRBJ2-5; no definite D call. V gave up 4 bases and J gave up 5 bases, with 18 bases separating them. The length of the CDR3 is 15 residues. The germline CDR1 and CDR2 sequences are SGHDT and YYEEEE. CDR3 residues: CASSPGPPCEETQYF. CDR3 sequence (DNA): TGTGCCAGCAGCCCTGGGCCCCCCTGCGAGGAGACCCAGTACTTC. The full variable domain, completed using reference TRBV5-6 and TRBJ2-5, is DAGVTQSPTHLIKTRGQQVTLRCSPKSGHDTVSWYQQALGQGPQFIFQYYEEEERQRGNFPDRFSGHQFPNYSSELNVNALLLGDSALYLCASSPGPPCEETQYFGPGTRLLVL.

This clonotype showed up many times. The chain has TRBV7-9 and TRBJ1-4; D is undetermined. The V end lost 7 bases, the J end lost 8 bases, and 17 bases lay between the germline ends. The CDR3 totals 14 residues. Germline CDR1 is SEHNR and CDR2 is FQNEAQ (reference sequence). The CDR3 here is CASTYGVGHEKLFF. DNA for the CDR3: TGTGCCAGCACCTACGGGGTAGGGCACGAAAAACTGTTTTTT. Combining the CDR3 with reference TRBV7-9 and TRBJ1-4 gives the whole variable domain DTGVSQNPRHKITKRGQNVTFRCDPISEHNRLYWYRQTLGQGPEFLTYFQNEAQLEKSRLLSDRFSAERPKGSFSTLEIQRTEQGDSAMYLCASTYGVGHEKLFFGSGTQLSVL.

The table lists this clonotype with many counts. V gene TRBV9 combines with J gene TRBJ2-7; D is perhaps TRBD1 (5 bases). The CDR3 sequence is 15 residues long. Germline CDR1 reads SGDLS; CDR2 reads YYNGEE. Between the trimmed V and J ends, which lost 4 bases and 7 bases, there was a span of 21 bases. The chain's CDR3 is CASSPPDRKPGEQYF. The CDR3 coding sequence is TGTGCCAGCAGCCCTCCGGACCGTAAACCAGGGGAGCAGTACTTC.

This clonotype was detected ten times or more. The chain recombines TRBV29-1 with TRBJ1-2; D is unclear. Trimming stripped 5 bases from V and 3 bases from J, with 13 bases between. The CDR3 is made up of 13 amino acids. CDR1 and CDR2 from the germline V gene are SQVTM and ANQGSEA. The CDR3 reads CSVRYLGYYGYTF. CDR3 nucleotides: TGCAGCGTTAGGTATCTGGGTTACTATGGCTACACCTTC.

This clonotype was seen many times. The V gene is TRBV20-1, the J gene TRBJ2-7, with TRBD2 matching 10 bases. The V gene end was trimmed by 5 bases and the J gene end by 4 bases; junction bases not matched to a gene: 11. Germline V gene sequence: CDR1 DFQATT, CDR2 SNEGSKA (reference sequence). CDR3 length: 15 amino acids. CDR3 sequence (DNA): TGCAGTGCTCATCGGAGGGGACTAGCGTCGTACGAGCAGTACTTC. Its protein product is CSAHRRGLASYEQYF.

This clonotype was observed many times. The chain combines TRBV12-3 or TRBV12-4 with TRBJ2-4; 7 bases match TRBD1. CDR3 length: 16 amino acids. V lost 6 bases, J lost 0 bases, and 8 bases stayed unmatched. The DNA for the CDR3 is TGTGCCAGCAGCAAGACAGGGCTCCTAGCCAAAAACATTCAGTACTTC. This gives the protein CASSKTGLLAKNIQYF.

This clonotype was observed at least ten times. This sequence joins TRBV7-9 and TRBJ2-7, with 9 bases fitting TRBD1. This CDR3 region has 15 residues. The V segment lost 5 bases and the J segment 4 bases; nucleotides outside the gene matches: 9. Germline V gene data show CDR1 as SEHNR and CDR2 as FQNEAQ (reference sequence). Here the CDR3 reads CASSEGQGLRYEQYF. Here the CDR3 DNA reads TGTGCCAGCAGCGAGGGACAGGGCCTTCGGTACGAGCAGTACTTC.

The sample holds many counts of this clonotype. V gene TRBV10-3 combines with J gene TRBJ1-1; D ambiguous. Germline-derived CDR1 and CDR2 are ENHRY and SYGVKD. Trimming took off 1 base at V and 1 base at J, with 7 bases between the two ends. CDR3 length: 14 residues. DNA for the CDR3: TGTGCCATCAGTGAGTATCCAGGGAACACTGAAGCTTTCTTT. It yields the protein CAISEYPGNTEAFF.

This clonotype was recorded at least ten times. Here the CDR3 reads CASSFGGITGELFF. DNA of the CDR3: TGTGCCAGCAGTTTCGGGGGAATCACCGGGGAGCTGTTTTTT. The gene calls are TRBV12-3 or TRBV12-4 and TRBJ2-2; D is perhaps TRBD2 (6 bases). This CDR3 is 14 amino acids long. Trimming took 3 bases from V and 4 from J, leaving 9 bases between them.

This clonotype was counted many times. The gene calls are TRBV24-1 and TRBJ2-5; 7 bases are a match to TRBD2. The germline gives CDR1 KGHDR, CDR2 SFDVKD. The CDR3 loop spans 14 amino acids. V dropped 6 bases and J dropped 5; count of bases not matched to a gene: 8. The chain's CDR3 is CATSNPGGQETQYF. DNA of the CDR3: TGTGCCACCAGTAACCCGGGAGGCCAGGAGACCCAGTACTTC.

Ten or more counts support this clonotype. V usage is TRBV12-3 or TRBV12-4 and J usage is TRBJ1-1; D may be TRBD1 (5 bases). The CDR3 runs 13 residues. Trimming removed 6 bases at V and 3 bases at J, with 11 bases between. The CDR3 region is CASSPTGDTEAFF. For the CDR3, the DNA is TGTGCCAGCAGCCCGACGGGGGACACTGAAGCTTTCTTT.

This clonotype was detected many times. The rearrangement joins TRBV12-3 or TRBV12-4 to TRBJ2-2, with 7 bases lining up with TRBD2. The CDR3 runs to 13 residues. After removal of 3 bases from V and 5 bases from J, the junction contained 0 bases not matched to a gene. CDR3 sequence reads: CASSLGGTGELFF. As DNA, the CDR3 is TGTGCCAGCAGTTTGGGGGGGACCGGGGAGCTGTTTTTT.

This clonotype was counted many times. The gene calls are TRBV27 and TRBJ1-1; 7 nucleotides match TRBD1. Germline V lookup: CDR1 MNHEY, CDR2 SMNVEV (reference sequence). V lost 4 bases to trimming and J lost 5 bases; unmatched junction nucleotides: 10. This CDR3 has 15 amino acids. CDR3: CASSSRQGVDTEAFF. CDR3 DNA: TGTGCCAGCAGTTCCCGACAGGGAGTAGATACTGAAGCTTTCTTT.

This clonotype has a count of ten or more. The J gene is TRBJ2-7, the V gene TRBV5-5, with a tentative D call TRBD1 (6 bases). The CDR3 length is 14 residues. Trimming shortened V by 6 bases and J by 3 bases, and 16 bases separated the two germline ends. The germline CDR1 and CDR2 sequences are SGHKS and YYEKEE (reference sequence). CDR3 sequence (DNA): TGTGCCAGCACCCCCGAAGGGGACAACTACGAGCAGTACTTC. It specifies CASTPEGDNYEQYF.

This clonotype was counted ten times or more. The chain combines TRBV13 with TRBJ2-7; 7 positions match TRBD2. This CDR3 has 13 residues. Losses at the gene ends were 5 bases for V and 3 bases for J; bases not matched to a gene: 4. Germline loops: CDR1 PRHDT, CDR2 FYEKMQ (reference sequence). CDR3 nucleotides: TGTGCCAGCAGCGGACTAGGACTCTACGAGCAGTACTTC. Its translation: CASSGLGLYEQYF. The whole variable domain, filled in from reference TRBV13 and TRBJ2-7, reads AAGVIQSPRHLIKEKRETATLKCYPIPRHDTVYWYQQGPGQDPQFLISFYEKMQSDKGSIPDRFSAQQFSDYHSELNMSSLELGDSALYFCASSGLGLYEQYFGPGTRLTVT.

Ten or more counts support this clonotype. Written as DNA, the CDR3 is TGCAGCGTAGTTTCGGGAGGGCCGAAACTGTTTTTT. Its protein product is CSVVSGGPKLFF. The chain recombines TRBV29-1 with TRBJ1-4; D unclear. Germline CDR1 SQVTM, CDR2 ANQGSEA. Trimming took off 6 bases at V and 11 bases at J, with 16 bases between the two ends. There are 12 residues in the CDR3.

This clonotype was picked up many times. The V and J genes are TRBV21-1 and TRBJ2-3; the table's D call TRBD1 went unverified against the DNA. TRBV21-1 is designated a pseudogene. This CDR3 comprises 15 residues. The CDR3 here is CASDKTAGFEDTQYF. Here the CDR3 DNA reads TGTGCCAGCGATAAGACGGCCGGGTTTGAAGATACGCAGTATTTT.